Listed here is a single T cell receptor beta chain. Its antigen remains unknown. The data derive from a study of STAT5B mutations in CD4+ large granular lymphocyte leukemia. General study points: Top patient clones used TRBV06 genes more often: 8/27 versus 2/35 in controls. The CD4+ versus CD8+ T-LGLL clonality difference may reflect limited sample size.

The CDR3 sequence is 11 residues long. Trimming took off 6 bases at V and 5 bases at J, with 11 bases between the two ends. The germline CDR1 and CDR2 sequences are SQVTM and ANQGSEA. In the original analysis: Lowest detectable productive clonotype frequency was 2.59 x 10-5. Only in-frame clones appear in the TCRdb table, and some are missing; sequencing was by immunoSEQ multiplex PCR. The V and J calls and clone size were taken over from that table, and D and trimming were inferred from the DNA. The table lists fewer than 40,000 clones, less than 80% of them singletons, with approximately 2.5% in the top ten.

The sample taken for sequencing was CD4+ T cells from blood buffy coats. The receptor was isolated from a human donor in good health. This chain connects TRBV29-1 to TRBJ2-7; a possible D gene is TRBD1 (6 bases). The CDR3 sequence is CSVKTGDEQYF. CDR3 DNA sequence: TGCAGCGTAAAGACAGGCGACGAGCAGTACTTC.